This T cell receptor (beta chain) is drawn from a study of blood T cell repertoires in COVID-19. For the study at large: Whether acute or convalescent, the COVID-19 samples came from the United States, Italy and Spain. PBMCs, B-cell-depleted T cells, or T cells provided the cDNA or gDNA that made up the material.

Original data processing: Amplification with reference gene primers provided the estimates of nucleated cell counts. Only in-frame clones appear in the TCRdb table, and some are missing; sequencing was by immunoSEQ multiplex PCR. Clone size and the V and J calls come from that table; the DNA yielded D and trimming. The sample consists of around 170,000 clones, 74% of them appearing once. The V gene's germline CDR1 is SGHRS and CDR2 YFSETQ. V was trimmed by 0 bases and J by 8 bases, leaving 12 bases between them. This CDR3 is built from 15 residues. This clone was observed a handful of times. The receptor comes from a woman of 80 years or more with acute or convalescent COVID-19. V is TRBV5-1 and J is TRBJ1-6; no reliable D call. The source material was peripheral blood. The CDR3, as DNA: TGCGCCAGCAGCTTGGTACAGCCAGCCGATTCACCCCTCCACTTT. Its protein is CASSLVQPADSPLHF.